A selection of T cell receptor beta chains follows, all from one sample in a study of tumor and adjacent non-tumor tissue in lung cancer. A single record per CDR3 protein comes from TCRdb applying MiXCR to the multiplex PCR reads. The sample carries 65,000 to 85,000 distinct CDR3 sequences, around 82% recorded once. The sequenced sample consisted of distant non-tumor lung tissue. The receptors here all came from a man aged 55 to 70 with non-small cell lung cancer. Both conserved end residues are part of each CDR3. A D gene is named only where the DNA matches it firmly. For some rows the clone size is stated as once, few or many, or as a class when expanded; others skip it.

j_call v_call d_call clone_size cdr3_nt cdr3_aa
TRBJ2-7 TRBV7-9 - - TGTGCCAGCAGCTCCGACATGGCCGCTTACGAGCAGTACTTC CASSSDMAAYEQYF
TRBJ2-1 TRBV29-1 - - TGCATAGTCAACGAGCAGTTCTTC CIVNEQFF
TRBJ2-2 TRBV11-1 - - TGTACCAGTAGCTTAACTAACGGGACCGGGGAGCTGTTTTTT CTSSLTNGTGELFF
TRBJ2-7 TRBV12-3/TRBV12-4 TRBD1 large TGTGCCAGCAGTCCCGGGACAGGGGGTCTCGAGCAGTACTTC CASSPGTGGLEQYF
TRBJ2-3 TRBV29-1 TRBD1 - TGCAGCGCTCACCACCAGACAGGGGCTAACACAGATACGCAGTATTTT CSAHHQTGANTDTQYF
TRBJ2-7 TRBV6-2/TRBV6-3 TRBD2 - TGTGCCAGCATGTCGTCTAGCGGGAGTGTCTACGAGCAGTACTTC CASMSSSGSVYEQYF
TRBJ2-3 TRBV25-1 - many TGTGCCAGCAGGGAAACGGGAAGCACAGATACGCAGTATTTT CASRETGSTDTQYF
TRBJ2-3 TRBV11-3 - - TGTACCAGCAGCCCAGGGGCTAGCGGCGTCACAGATACGCAGTATTTT CTSSPGASGVTDTQYF
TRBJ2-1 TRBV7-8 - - TGTACCAGCAGCCCGCTTAGCCGCAGGGATGAGCAGTTCTTC CTSSPLSRRDEQFF
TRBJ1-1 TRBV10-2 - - TGCGCCAGCGGGGATGGGAACACTGAAGCTTTCTTT CASGDGNTEAFF
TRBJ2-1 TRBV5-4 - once TGTGCCAGCAGCTACCGTAACGGGAGTCTCTACAATGAACAGTTCTTC CASSYRNGSLYNEQFF
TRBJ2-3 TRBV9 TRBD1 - TGTGCCAGCAGCGCGGGACAGCGCACAGATACGCAGTATTTT CASSAGQRTDTQYF
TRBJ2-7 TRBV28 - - TGTGCCAGCAGTTTTCCGTCTAGTGCCGCATACGAGCAGTACTTC CASSFPSSAAYEQYF
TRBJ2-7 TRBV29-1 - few TGCAGCGTTGAGATGGGAAACGAGCAGTACTTC CSVEMGNEQYF
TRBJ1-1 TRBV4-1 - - TGCGCCAGCAACCAAGGGCAGACCCGGGACACTGAAGCTTCCTTT CASNQGQTRDTEASF
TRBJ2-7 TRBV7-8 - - TGTGCCTGCAGCTTAGATGGGCTCTGCAGCTCCTACGAGCAGTATTTC CACSLDGLCSSYEQYF
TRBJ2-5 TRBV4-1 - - TGCACCAGCAGTCAACTACGGCATCAACTGTACTTC CTSSQLRHQLYF
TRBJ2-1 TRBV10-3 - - TGTGCCATCAATGCGGAAGTGTCGGGTGAGCAGTTCTTC CAINAEVSGEQFF
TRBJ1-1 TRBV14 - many TGTGCCAGCAGCCAAGACCCCCAGGAGGGTGGCACTGAAGCTTTCTTT CASSQDPQEGGTEAFF
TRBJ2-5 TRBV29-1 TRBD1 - TGCAGCGTAACGGACAGGTACCAAGAGACCCAGTGCTTC CSVTDRYQETQCF
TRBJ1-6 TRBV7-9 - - TGTGCCAGCAGCGTCATAGGGAATTCACCCCTCCACTTT CASSVIGNSPLHF
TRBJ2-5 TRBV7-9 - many TGTGCCAGCAGCCCTAGCCCCACTGCCGGGATTGAGACCCAGTACTTC CASSPSPTAGIETQYF
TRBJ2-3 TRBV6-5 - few TGTGCCAGCAAATTAGCGGAGGGCACAGATGCGCAGTATTTT CASKLAEGTDAQYF
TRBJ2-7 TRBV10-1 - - TGCGCCAGCAGTGATCGCACGGGGCTCTACGAGCAGTACTTC CASSDRTGLYEQYF
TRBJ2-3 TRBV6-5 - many TGTGCCAGCAGTCTCGAGGGTATTGGCACAGATACGCAGTATTTT CASSLEGIGTDTQYF
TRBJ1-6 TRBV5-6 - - TGTGCCGGCAGCTTGAGGCAGAGGAATGGATCACCCCTCCGCTTT CAGSLRQRNGSPLRF
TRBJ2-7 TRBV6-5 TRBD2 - TGTGCCAACAGCAGCGGGATTTTCTACGAGCAGTACTTC CANSSGIFYEQYF
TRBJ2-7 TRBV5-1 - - TGCGTCAGCAGCTTGAAGGGGCCGTCCTACGAGCGGTACTTC CVSSLKGPSYERYF
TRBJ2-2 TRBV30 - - TGTGCCTGGAGTGTAGTGAGAGCCGGGGAGCTGTTTTTT CAWSVVRAGELFF
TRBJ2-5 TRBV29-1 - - TGCAGCGTTGAAGATGGTTCGCGGGGAGAGACCCAGTACTTC CSVEDGSRGETQYF
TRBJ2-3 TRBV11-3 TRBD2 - TGTGCCAGCAGCCTTGGACTAGTGGATAGAGCAGATACGCAGTATTTT CASSLGLVDRADTQYF
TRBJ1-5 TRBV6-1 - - TGTGCCAGCATTGGGGGGGACGAAAATCAGCCCCAGCATTTT CASIGGDENQPQHF
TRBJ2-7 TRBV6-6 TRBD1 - TGTGTCAGCACCGTTTCCCTTGGACAGGGCGAGCAGTATTTC CVSTVSLGQGEQYF
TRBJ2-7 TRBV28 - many TGTGCCAGCAGTCTAAGCAGGGTTCTTAGGTACTACGAGCAGTACTTC CASSLSRVLRYYEQYF
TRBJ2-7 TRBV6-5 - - TGTGCCAGCAGTTACTGGAGGCAGGAGACGGCCGGGCAGTACTTC CASSYWRQETAGQYF
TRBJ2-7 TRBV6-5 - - TGTGCCAGTAGTCCGACAAGACTCTCCTACGAGCAGTACTTC CASSPTRLSYEQYF
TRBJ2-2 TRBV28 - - TGTGCCAGCAGCCTTACTGGGCGGGAGCTGTTTTTT CASSLTGRELFF
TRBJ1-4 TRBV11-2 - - TGTGCCAGCAGCCCGGGGAGCGCAACTAATGAAAAGCCGTTTTTT CASSPGSATNEKPFF
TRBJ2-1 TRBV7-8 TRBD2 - TGTGCCAGCAGCACCCGGCCTGGGCTAGCGGGAGTCGATGAGCAGTTCTTC CASSTRPGLAGVDEQFF
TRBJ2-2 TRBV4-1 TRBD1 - TGCGCCAGCAGCCACACACAGGGGAACGCCGGGGAGCAGTTTTTT CASSHTQGNAGEQFF
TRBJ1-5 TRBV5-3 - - TGTGCCAGAAGCTTCCCCGATCAGGCACACCACAATCAGCCCCAGCATTTT CARSFPDQAHHNQPQHF
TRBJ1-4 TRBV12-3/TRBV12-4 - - TGTACCAGCAGTTTAGCACCCAAGGAACGCTTGTTTTTT CTSSLAPKERLFF
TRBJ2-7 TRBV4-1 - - TGCGCTAGCAGCCAATACCGGCACCATTCCTACGAGCAGTACTTC CASSQYRHHSYEQYF
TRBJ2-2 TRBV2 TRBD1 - TGTGCCAGCAGTGATCAGGTGACAGGGGCAGCTCTTGCCGGGGAGCTGTTTTTT CASSDQVTGAALAGELFF
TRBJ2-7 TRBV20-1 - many TGCAGTGCCCCCAGGGTAGATTCCTACGAGCAGTACTTC CSAPRVDSYEQYF
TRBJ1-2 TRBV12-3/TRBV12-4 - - TGTGCCTCCGATACGAGGGCCTTTACAAACTATGACTACACCTTC CASDTRAFTNYDYTF
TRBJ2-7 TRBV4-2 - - TGTGCCAGCAGCCAGGCGGTGGGGTGGGAGCGTCTAAACGAGCACTACTTC CASSQAVGWERLNEHYF
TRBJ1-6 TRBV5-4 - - TGTGCCAGTAGCTTGCAGCCGTACACGGATAATTCACCCCTCCACTTT CASSLQPYTDNSPLHF
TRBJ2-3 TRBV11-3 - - TGTGCCAGCAGATCCGGGCTAGCAAATAGCACAGATACGCGGCATTTT CASRSGLANSTDTRHF
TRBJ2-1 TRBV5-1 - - TGCGCCAGCAGCTTGGATCCGATAGGGGCAATGAGTGAGCAGTTCTTC CASSLDPIGAMSEQFF
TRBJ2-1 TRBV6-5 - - TGTGCCAGCAGTCCAACCGAAAGCTCCTACAACGAGCAGTTCTTC CASSPTESSYNEQFF
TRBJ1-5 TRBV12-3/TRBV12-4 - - TGTGCCAGGAGTGAGGGGGACGGCCACAATCAGCCCCAGCATTTT CARSEGDGHNQPQHF